One sample yielded the 14 T cell receptor beta chains listed below, sequenced in a study of T-cell memory formation after mild COVID-19. TCRdb fed the 5' RACE reads into MiXCR, producing one record per CDR3 protein. Of roughly 320,000 distinct CDR3 sequences listed, around 30% are singletons. The sequenced sample consisted of PBMCs or a T cell subset sorted from them (not recorded which). Receptors originate from an adult woman who had mild COVID-19 (a few samples of this study predate the infection). Cell type and time point are not known.

This clonotype was seen only once. The chain combines TRBV4-2 with TRBJ1-4; D is undetermined. Between the trimmed V and J ends, which lost 1 base and 0 bases, there was a span of 9 bases. There are 16 residues in the CDR3. In germline, CDR1 is LGHNA, CDR2 YNFKEQ. The CDR3 sequence: CASSQGVFATNEKLFF. CDR3 in DNA: TGTGCCAGCAGCCAAGGTGTGTTTGCAACTAATGAAAAACTGTTTTTT.

The chain joins TRBV24-1 to TRBJ2-1; 7 positions agree with TRBD2. Germline CDR1 is KGHDR and CDR2 is SFDVKD. The CDR3 covers 16 residues. The V segment lost 2 bases and the J segment 5 bases; nucleotides outside the gene matches: 8. CDR3 bases: TGTGCCACCAGTGATTCCGGGAGGTTGGCCGACAATGAGCAGTTCTTC. Amino acids: CATSDSGRLADNEQFF.

This clonotype appeared a few times. V usage is TRBV5-1 and J usage is TRBJ2-1; D is unresolved. Trimming took off 0 bases at V and 6 bases at J, with 10 bases between the two ends. CDR1 and CDR2 (germline): SGHRS, YFSETQ. The CDR3 extends over 14 amino acids. The CDR3 spells CASSLVGPTNEQFF. Here the CDR3 DNA reads TGCGCCAGCAGCTTGGTCGGCCCAACCAATGAGCAGTTCTTC.

The genes are TRBV9 and TRBJ2-2, with 12 bases fitting TRBD2. V shed 4 bases and J 5 bases; nucleotides not matched to a gene: 15. Germline CDR1 is SGDLS and CDR2 is YYNGEE. The CDR3 loop spans 19 amino acids. The CDR3 loop reads CASSLGALAGGPRTGELFF. The DNA for the CDR3 is TGTGCCAGCAGCTTGGGGGCCCTAGCGGGAGGGCCAAGGACCGGGGAGCTGTTTTTT.

Details on this clonotype: Relative to the germline gene, one junction end is altered; a read error may explain this. The chain joins TRBV5-6 to TRBJ2-7, with a weak D call TRBD1 (5 bases). The V gene's germline CDR1 is SGHDT and CDR2 YYEEEE. The CDR3 has 13 residues. The CDR3 spells CASSSTENYVQYF. In nucleotides, the CDR3 is TGTGCCAGCAGCTCGACAGAGAACTACGTGCAGTACTTC.

The V and J genes are TRBV20-1 and TRBJ1-5; no reliable D call. Germline V CDR1 and CDR2: DFQATT, SNEGSKA (reference sequence). Trimming removed 4 bases from V and 4 bases from J, with 14 bases in between. The CDR3 spans 14 residues. The CDR3 loop reads CSAMYIRGNQPQHF. The DNA of the CDR3 is TGCAGTGCTATGTACATTCGAGGAAATCAGCCCCAGCATTTT.

This clonotype has more than one count but fewer than ten. The rearrangement uses TRBV20-1 and TRBJ2-5, with 11 bases aligning to TRBD2. The V gene end was trimmed by 6 bases and the J gene end by 4 bases; junction bases not matched to a gene: 7. Per the germline V gene, CDR1 is DFQATT and CDR2 is SNEGSKA (reference sequence). This CDR3 contains 14 residues. The DNA of the CDR3 is TGCAGTGCAAAAACTAGCGGGAGAGGAGAGACCCAGTACTTC. Protein product: CSAKTSGRGETQYF.

V and J are TRBV25-1 and TRBJ1-1; D is perhaps TRBD1 (5 bases). This CDR3 region has 14 residues. Germline CDR1 MGHDK, CDR2 SYGVNS. V gave up 8 bases and J gave up 1 base, with 14 bases separating them. The CDR3 loop is CASRRSGGNTEAFF. The DNA of the CDR3 is TGTGCCAGCCGACGAAGTGGGGGGAACACTGAAGCTTTCTTT.

The V and J genes are TRBV5-6 and TRBJ2-2, with no clear D. Germline V lookup: CDR1 SGHDT, CDR2 YYEEEE. V lost 1 base and J lost 6, with 7 bases in between. There are 13 residues in the CDR3. In DNA form, the CDR3 reads TGTGCCAGCAGCTTGCCAGTTTCCGGGGAGCTGTTTTTT. It translates to CASSLPVSGELFF. The full variable domain, rest sourced from reference TRBV5-6 and TRBJ2-2, is DAGVTQSPTHLIKTRGQQVTLRCSPKSGHDTVSWYQQALGQGPQFIFQYYEEEERQRGNFPDRFSGHQFPNYSSELNVNALLLGDSALYLCASSLPVSGELFFGEGSRLTVL.

J is TRBJ1-2 and V is TRBV20-1; possibly TRBD1 for D (6 bases). Trimming stripped 5 bases from V and 5 bases from J, with 18 bases between. The CDR3 has 14 amino acids. Germline values: CDR1 DFQATT, CDR2 SNEGSKA (reference sequence). The CDR3 region has the DNA TGCAGTGCTGGTTCGGCCCGGACAGAATATGGCTACACCTTC. Encoded protein: CSAGSARTEYGYTF.

The gene calls are TRBV7-2 and TRBJ2-3, with TRBD2 identical over 10 bases. This CDR3 has 17 residues. V was clipped by 3 bases and J by 2 bases; unmatched bases: 8. Germline V CDR1 and CDR2: SGHTA, FQGNSA. The CDR3 region is CASSFATLAGATDTQYF. The CDR3, as DNA: TGTGCCAGCAGCTTCGCTACCCTAGCGGGAGCCACAGATACGCAGTATTTT.

The chain uses TRBV11-3 and TRBJ2-6, with 10 bases matching TRBD1. Unmatched junction bases numbered 15, after V lost 5 bases and J lost 2 bases. Germline V gene sequence: CDR1 SGHNT, CDR2 YENEEA. The CDR3 totals 20 residues. The CDR3 DNA reads TGTGCCAGCAGCCGCCTCGAATTGAGCGGGACAGGGGCTGGGGCCAACGTCCTGACTTTC. It translates to CASSRLELSGTGAGANVLTF.

This sequence joins TRBV6-5 and TRBJ1-6; D remains unclear. V was cut by 7 bases and J by 6 bases, with 10 bases left in between. The CDR3 has 13 amino acids. Germline V gene lookup returns CDR1 MNHEY and CDR2 SVGAGI. The CDR3 nucleotides are TGTGCCAGCACAGTAGGGAGTAATTCACCCCTCCACTTT. Translating it yields CASTVGSNSPLHF.

In nucleotides, the CDR3 is TGTGCCACCAGTCAACTTGGGGCGGGAAGAAAAGCAGATACGCAGTATTTT. This gives the protein CATSQLGAGRKADTQYF. The rearrangement links TRBV24-1 to TRBJ2-3; maybe TRBD2 (6 bases). Trimming took off 6 bases at V and 4 bases at J, with 22 bases between the two ends. There are 17 residues in the CDR3. Germline CDR1 reads KGHDR; CDR2 reads SFDVKD.